This T cell receptor (beta chain) was identified during a study of tumor-infiltrating lymphocytes in primary liver carcinoma. Study-level background: Aged between 30 and 69 years, the patients were men and women. Study results and limitations: Relative to blood, tumors carried a significantly larger fraction of the repertoire in their top 250 clones (p = 0.039).

The researchers produced TCR beta cDNA from around 0.5 ug total RNA with a constant-region primer. Slightly modified ARM-PCR with three nested multiplex PCR rounds yielded TCR beta libraries. TCRdb reanalysed the multiplex PCR reads using MiXCR and keeps one entry per CDR3 protein. The profile covers 250,000 to 350,000 distinct CDR3 sequences, with around three fifths appearing a single time and over 15% taken by the ten largest. Germline DNA was extracted alongside blood RNA, which was obtained from unsorted whole blood. As to this clonotype: The antigen remains undetermined. As the CDR3 is not closed by the conserved phenylalanine or tryptophan, this likely results from a read error. No DNA is shown, since the ends of the CDR3 on it are uncertain; the CDR3 is the one TCRdb lists.

The sample was peripheral blood. This TCR was sampled from a woman younger than 45 with primary liver carcinoma and hepatitis B virus infection.

CDR3 protein: CSVEGIDGLAGGQYS. This chain links TRBV29-1 with TRBJ2-5; no DNA check was done on the table's D call, TRBD2. Germline V gene lookup returns CDR1 SQVTM and CDR2 ANQGSEA. The CDR3 comprises 15 residues, both ends counted.